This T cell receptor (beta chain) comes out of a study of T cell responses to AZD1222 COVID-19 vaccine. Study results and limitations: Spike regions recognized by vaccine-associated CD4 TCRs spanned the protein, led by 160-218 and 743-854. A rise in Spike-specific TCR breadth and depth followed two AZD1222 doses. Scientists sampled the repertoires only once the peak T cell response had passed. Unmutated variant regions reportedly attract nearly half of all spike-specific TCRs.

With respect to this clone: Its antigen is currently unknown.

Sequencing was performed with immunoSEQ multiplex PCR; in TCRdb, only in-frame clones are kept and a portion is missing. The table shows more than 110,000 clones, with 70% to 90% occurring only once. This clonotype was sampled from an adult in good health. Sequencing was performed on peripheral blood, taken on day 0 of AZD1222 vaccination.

As DNA, the CDR3 is TGTGCCAGCAGCTTGTCGGGAGGCTCCTACAATGAGCAGTTCTTC. It translates to CASSLSGGSYNEQFF. The chain combines TRBV7-2 with TRBJ2-1; 7 nucleotides agree with TRBD2. Germline V lookup: CDR1 SGHTA, CDR2 FQGNSA. V was pared by 3 bases and J by 0 bases, with 2 bases of the junction left unmatched. This CDR3 region has 15 residues.